A selection of T cell receptor beta chains follows, all from one sample in a study of T cells in Graves' hyperthyroidism and ophthalmopathy. One entry per CDR3 protein, called by TCRdb with MiXCR from the multiplex PCR reads. The sample shows a few hundred thousand distinct CDR3 sequences, about 14% of them seen only once. The sample consisted of blood. The receptors shown here come from a woman in her twenties or thirties with Graves' ophthalmopathy. Each CDR3 is given with its conserved first and last residue. D genes are given only for firm matches. The listing skips clone size in some rows; elsewhere it reads once, few, many or a size class.

TGTGCCAGCAGCTTCAGCTTGATCACTGAAGCTTTCTTT | CASSFSLITEAFF | many | TRBJ1-1 | TRBV11-3 | .
TGTGCCAGCAGGGTAACGGGACTAGCGTCCCCAGATACGCAGTATTTT | CASRVTGLASPDTQYF | many | TRBJ2-3 | TRBV7-9 | TRBD2
TGTGCCAGCAGTGAGGAGGAGGACAATGAGCAGTTCTTC | CASSEEEDNEQFF | . | TRBJ2-1 | TRBV2 | .
TGTGCCAGCAGTGAAAAGGGCTCGAACACCGGGGAGCTGTTTTTT | CASSEKGSNTGELFF | many | TRBJ2-2 | TRBV6-4 | .
TGTGCCAGCAGCTTAGCTGGAGAACAGGCACCTAATGAAAAACTGTTTTTT | CASSLAGEQAPNEKLFF | few | TRBJ1-4 | TRBV7-9 | .
TGTGCCAGCAGTTTATCCAGGCTTCAAGAGACCCAGTACTTC | CASSLSRLQETQYF | many | TRBJ2-5 | TRBV28 | .
TGCGCCAGCACCAGACAGGGGGCTACGAACACTGAAGCTTTCTTT | CASTRQGATNTEAFF | . | TRBJ1-1 | TRBV5-1 | TRBD1
TGTGCCAGCAGCTCTTTAGCGGGGGGCTTAAACACCGGGGAGCTGTTTTTT | CASSSLAGGLNTGELFF | . | TRBJ2-2 | TRBV12-3/TRBV12-4 | TRBD2
TGTGCCAGCAGTGAGACAAGGGGTACGCAGTATTTT | CASSETRGTQYF | many | TRBJ2-3 | TRBV13 | .
TGTGCCAGCAGTGCCGGACCCACTCCGCTAGATACGCAGTATTTT | CASSAGPTPLDTQYF | . | TRBJ2-3 | TRBV6-1 | .
TGCAGTGCAACCCTGAGCGGGACAGGGGGCCGCGAGCAGTACTTC | CSATLSGTGGREQYF | many | TRBJ2-7 | TRBV20-1 | TRBD1
TGTGCCAGCAGTTGGCAGTCAATGAATCAGCCCCAGCATTTT | CASSWQSMNQPQHF | many | TRBJ1-5 | TRBV6-1 | .
TGTGCCTGGAAACGGGGTTCCCCTTCCCATGAGCAGTTCTTC | CAWKRGSPSHEQFF | many | TRBJ2-1 | TRBV30 | .
TGTGCCAGCAGCTTGGGACAGACCTTAACAGATACGCAGTATTTT | CASSLGQTLTDTQYF | once | TRBJ2-3 | TRBV5-4 | .
TGCGCCAGCAGAGCTACGACAGGGCCAAATCAGCCCCAGCATTTT | CASRATTGPNQPQHF | . | TRBJ1-5 | TRBV10-2 | TRBD1
TGTGCCACCAGCAGAGATATTGAAGGGGTGCAGTACTTC | CATSRDIEGVQYF | . | TRBJ2-7 | TRBV15 | .
TGTGCCAGCCGGGGGGGGATCGCTGAAGCTTTCTTT | CASRGGIAEAFF | few | TRBJ1-1 | TRBV7-9 | .
TGTGCCAGCAGTCCACCAACACTAGCGGGAGGGCAAGAGACCCAGTACTTC | CASSPPTLAGGQETQYF | . | TRBJ2-5 | TRBV28 | TRBD2
TGCAGTGCCCCCCCCCCGAGCCCAACCTACGAGCAGTACTTC | CSAPPPSPTYEQYF | many | TRBJ2-7 | TRBV20-1 | .
TGTGCCAGCAGCTTAGCGCGGGTCCTCACAGATACGCAGTATTTT | CASSLARVLTDTQYF | many | TRBJ2-3 | TRBV7-2 | .
TGTGCCAGCAGCGTAGAACCGAGCGGGGAGACCCAGTACTTC | CASSVEPSGETQYF | many | TRBJ2-5 | TRBV9 | .
TGTGCCAGCAGTTTAAGGGACAGGGGCATGAATGAGCAGTTCTTC | CASSLRDRGMNEQFF | many | TRBJ2-1 | TRBV12-3/TRBV12-4 | TRBD1
TGCAGTGCTAGAGCGGGACAGAACACCGGGGAGCTGTTTTTT | CSARAGQNTGELFF | many | TRBJ2-2 | TRBV20-1 | .
TGTGCCAGCAGTTTGGCGGGGGGCCGTATTGAGCAGTTCTTC | CASSLAGGRIEQFF | many | TRBJ2-1 | TRBV6-2/TRBV6-3 | TRBD2
TGTGCCAGCAGCGGACCGGGACTAGCCTCCTACGAGCAGTACTTC | CASSGPGLASYEQYF | many | TRBJ2-7 | TRBV7-9 | TRBD2
TGTGCCAGCAGCCCCCCCCTCGGGGGGGGATCGGAAGAGACCCAGTACTTC | CASSPPLGGGSEETQYF | many | TRBJ2-5 | TRBV14 | TRBD2
TGTGCCTGGAGTGTACAAACAGGGAGGCGGGGCACTGAAGCTTTCTTT | CAWSVQTGRRGTEAFF | few | TRBJ1-1 | TRBV30 | .
TGTGCCATCATGGGGGACAGCACAGATACGCAGTATTTT | CAIMGDSTDTQYF | many | TRBJ2-3 | TRBV10-3 | .
TGTGCCAGCAGTTACGACTCCACAGATACGCAGTATTTT | CASSYDSTDTQYF | few | TRBJ2-3 | TRBV6-5 | .
TGTGCCAGCAGCCCCGGCTGGGAGCTGTTTTTT | CASSPGWELFF | many | TRBJ2-2 | TRBV3-1 | .
TGTGCCAGCTCAACACAACCCGGGGCTGCGGATAAACTGTTTTTT | CASSTQPGAADKLFF | many | TRBJ1-4 | TRBV18 | .
TGTGCCAGCATGTGGCAGGTCCTACGCACTGAAGCTTTCTTT | CASMWQVLRTEAFF | many | TRBJ1-1 | TRBV2 | .
TGTGCCAGCAGCCCCCGTTTGGGGGTCGGGGAGACCCAGTACTTC | CASSPRLGVGETQYF | many | TRBJ2-5 | TRBV7-9 | .
TGCAGTGCTAGGCAAGGGTGGGAGGGGTCCGTGGCAAGCAATCAGCCCCAGCATTTT | CSARQGWEGSVASNQPQHF | few | TRBJ1-5 | TRBV20-1 | .
TGTGCCAGCAGTGATGGGGGCCCGCACACCGGGGAGCTGTTTTTT | CASSDGGPHTGELFF | many | TRBJ2-2 | TRBV6-1 | .
TGTGCCATCAGTGATGTCTACCTGGAGACCCAGTACTTC | CAISDVYLETQYF | . | TRBJ2-5 | TRBV10-3 | .
TGTGCCAGCAGCCAAGTTGGCCCACAAAACCGTAATGAAGCTTTCTTT | CASSQVGPQNRNEAFF | . | TRBJ1-1 | TRBV14 | .
TGCAGTGCTAGAACGACGTTGGCCAATACGCAGTATTTT | CSARTTLANTQYF | . | TRBJ2-3 | TRBV20-1 | .
TGTGCCAGCAGTTTAGCCACAGGGGGCGCGTACACCGGGGAGCTGTTTTTT | CASSLATGGAYTGELFF | many | TRBJ2-2 | TRBV12-3/TRBV12-4 | TRBD1
TGCAGTGCTAGGCCAATGGAGCTAGATACGCAGTATTTT | CSARPMELDTQYF | many | TRBJ2-3 | TRBV20-1 | .
TGCGCCAGCAGTAGGACAGGGGGCATGGGCACCGGGGAGCTGTTTTTT | CASSRTGGMGTGELFF | . | TRBJ2-2 | TRBV10-1 | TRBD1
TGCAGTGCCCCGCGAACTATAGCGGGGTCTAGCACAGATACGCAGTATTTT | CSAPRTIAGSSTDTQYF | . | TRBJ2-3 | TRBV20-1 | TRBD2
TGTGCCACCAGTGATTTAAGGGACAGTAACCAAGAGACCCAGTACTTC | CATSDLRDSNQETQYF | few | TRBJ2-5 | TRBV24-1 | TRBD1
TGCAGTGCTACTACCGGGGAGACCCAGTACTTC | CSATTGETQYF | many | TRBJ2-5 | TRBV20-1 | .
TGCAGCGTCCGGGACAGGGAAGGTGAAGCTTTCTTT | CSVRDREGEAFF | . | TRBJ1-1 | TRBV29-1 | TRBD1
TGCAGTGCTAGTCGGCAGGGGGAATCAGATACGCAGTATTTT | CSASRQGESDTQYF | many | TRBJ2-3 | TRBV20-1 | TRBD1
TGCAGTGCTAGTGTTTCGAGTCTGACAGATACGCAGTATTTT | CSASVSSLTDTQYF | many | TRBJ2-3 | TRBV20-1 | .
TGTGCCACCAGCGCCTCACGTGGTGAAGCTTTCTTT | CATSASRGEAFF | . | TRBJ1-1 | TRBV24-1 | .
TGTGCCAGCAGTTTTCAGCGGGGGGTTCACGGGACCCAGTACTTC | CASSFQRGVHGTQYF | many | TRBJ2-5 | TRBV12-3/TRBV12-4 | TRBD2
TGCAGTGCACAGACAAATAACTATGGCTACACCTTC | CSAQTNNYGYTF | many | TRBJ1-2 | TRBV20-1 | .
TGTGCCAGCATGACAGGGGTGACGCAGTATTTT | CASMTGVTQYF | many | TRBJ2-3 | TRBV2 | TRBD1
TGTGCCAGCAGTGACGGGCAGGGGAGTAAGGAGCAGTACTTC | CASSDGQGSKEQYF | many | TRBJ2-7 | TRBV2 | .
TGTGCCACCAGCAGAGATCGAGGAGGGGACGGGGGGAGGAATACGCAGTATTTT | CATSRDRGGDGGRNTQYF | many | TRBJ2-3 | TRBV15 | TRBD2
TGTGCCAGCAGTCAACAGGGTCTTGGTTCCTACGAGCAGTACTTC | CASSQQGLGSYEQYF | many | TRBJ2-7 | TRBV25-1 | .
TGCAGTGCTAGGTCGGGACAGGGGTCTATCCTCCAAGAGACCCAGTACTTC | CSARSGQGSILQETQYF | . | TRBJ2-5 | TRBV20-1 | TRBD1
TGTGCCAGCAGCATCAGGGAGTTGAACACTGAAGCTTTCTTT | CASSIRELNTEAFF | many | TRBJ1-1 | TRBV5-5 | .
TGCAGTGCAGAAGCTAGCGGGGGGGCCAGTGGTGAGCAGTTCTTC | CSAEASGGASGEQFF | many | TRBJ2-1 | TRBV20-1 | TRBD2
TGCAGCGTTGATGAGACAGGGAAGGAGACCCAGTACTTC | CSVDETGKETQYF | many | TRBJ2-5 | TRBV29-1 | TRBD1
TGCAGTGCTAGAGAATTTGTGAGGGGCGAGCAGTACTTC | CSAREFVRGEQYF | many | TRBJ2-7 | TRBV20-1 | .
TGTGCCAGCAGTTTCGGCATGGGCACTGAAGCTTTCTTT | CASSFGMGTEAFF | many | TRBJ1-1 | TRBV12-3/TRBV12-4 | .